The text below deals with one TCR beta chain. The CDR3 totals 12 residues. In TCRdb, the 5' RACE reads were re-called with MiXCR into one record per CDR3 protein. The sample lists around 300,000 distinct CDR3 sequences, roughly an eighth occurring once. This record belongs to a study of T-cell memory formation after mild COVID-19. This TCR derives from a man aged 18 to 29 who had mild COVID-19 (a few samples of this study predate the infection). Cell type and time point are not known. The specimen sequenced was PBMCs or a T cell subset sorted from them (not recorded which). The chain links TRBV12-2 to TRBJ1-2. TRBV12-2 is a known pseudogene. CDR3 sequence: CASRLAGVGYTF. CDR3 sequence (DNA): TGTGCAAGTCGCTTAGCGGGCGTGGGCTACACCTTC.